This T cell receptor beta chain was sequenced in a study of cytomegalovirus exposure and HLA in healthy donors. The V and J ends lost 4 bases and 6 bases respectively, with 12 bases between them. CDR3 size: 14 residues. Germline CDR1 and CDR2: SNHLY and FYNNEI. Using immunoSEQ multiplex PCR, the repertoire was profiled, and TCRdb retains in-frame clones only, with some absent. The table has 200,000 to 250,000 clones, 80% to 85% seen once. This clone was counted once. The source material was PBMCs. The sequence was obtained from a woman aged 25 to 39 in good health and CMV-seropositive. This rearrangement joins TRBV2 to TRBJ1-4, with D possibly being TRBD1 (5 bases). DNA for the CDR3: TGTGCCAGCAGTGTTCAGGGCCCGGATGAAAAACTGTTTTTT. Translation: CASSVQGPDEKLFF.